The rows below give T cell receptor beta chains drawn from one sample of a study of cytomegalovirus exposure and HLA in healthy donors. TCRdb's table, derived via immunoSEQ multiplex PCR, lists solely in-frame clones and lacks some. The listing records around 34,000 clones. Sequences were obtained from PBMCs. These receptors originate from a woman aged 40 to 50 in good health and CMV-seropositive. Each CDR3 is given with its conserved first and last residue. The order of the fields is CDR3 DNA, CDR3 protein, clone size, CDR3 length, V gene, J gene, D gene. D genes are given only for firm matches. Part of the rows lack a size; the others show once, few, many or a class for expanded clones.

DNA: TGTGCCAGCAGTGAATCGCTCCAGGTTGCTGCCTCTGGAAACACCATATATTTT
CDR3: CASSESLQVAASGNTIYF
size: .
length: 18
V: TRBV6-1
J: TRBJ1-3
D: .

DNA: TGTGCCAGCAGTCCCCGGACACCTACTAGCAATCAGCCCCAGCATTTT
CDR3: CASSPRTPTSNQPQHF
size: .
length: 16
V: TRBV28
J: TRBJ1-5
D: .

DNA: TGTGCCAGCAGTTCAACCGGGACTAGCACAGATACGCAGTATTTT
CDR3: CASSSTGTSTDTQYF
size: .
length: 15
V: TRBV27
J: TRBJ2-3
D: .

DNA: TGTGCCAGCAGTTACTCGGTCGGGGGGTACGAGCAGTACTTC
CDR3: CASSYSVGGYEQYF
size: .
length: 14
V: TRBV6-5
J: TRBJ2-7
D: TRBD2

DNA: TGTGCCAGCAGTACTAGCAGCTCCTACAATGAGCAGTTCTTC
CDR3: CASSTSSSYNEQFF
size: .
length: 14
V: TRBV9
J: TRBJ2-1
D: .

DNA: TGTGCCAGCAGTTTCCGCGTTATGAGCTCCTACGAGCAGTACTTC
CDR3: CASSFRVMSSYEQYF
size: .
length: 15
V: TRBV28
J: TRBJ2-7
D: .

DNA: TGTGCCAGCAGTGAAGATTCCCTAGCGCAGTATTTT
CDR3: CASSEDSLAQYF
size: .
length: 12
V: TRBV2
J: TRBJ2-3
D: .

DNA: TGCGCCAGCAGCTCGGGACTAGCGGGAGGCGTAGGAAGCACAGATACGCAGTATTTT
CDR3: CASSSGLAGGVGSTDTQYF
size: .
length: 19
V: TRBV5-1
J: TRBJ2-3
D: TRBD2

DNA: TGTGCCTGGAGCATAGGACAGCGGCGGCGGGATACGCAGTATTTT
CDR3: CAWSIGQRRRDTQYF
size: .
length: 15
V: TRBV30
J: TRBJ2-3
D: .

DNA: TGTGCCAGTAGTACTGATGGGACAGCCAGCTCTTACGAGCAGTACTTC
CDR3: CASSTDGTASSYEQYF
size: .
length: 16
V: TRBV19
J: TRBJ2-7
D: TRBD1

DNA: TGCGCCAGCAGCCAAACATGGGACAGGGGTGGTGAGCAGTACTTC
CDR3: CASSQTWDRGGEQYF
size: .
length: 15
V: TRBV4-3
J: TRBJ2-7
D: TRBD1

DNA: TGTGCCAGCAGCTTTGCCGGACTAGCGGGGGACAATGAGCAGTTCTTC
CDR3: CASSFAGLAGDNEQFF
size: .
length: 16
V: TRBV7-3
J: TRBJ2-1
D: TRBD2

DNA: TGTGCCAGCAGTTTACTTGGACAGGGGGCAGGGGAGACCCAGTACTTC
CDR3: CASSLLGQGAGETQYF
size: .
length: 16
V: TRBV27
J: TRBJ2-5
D: TRBD1

DNA: TGTGCCAGCAGAGAACAGTGGACAGCGAATCAGCCCCAGCATTTT
CDR3: CASREQWTANQPQHF
size: .
length: 15
V: TRBV6-1
J: TRBJ1-5
D: .

DNA: TGTGCCAGCTCACTTGGACTAGCGGGAGTGAATGAGCAGTTCTTC
CDR3: CASSLGLAGVNEQFF
size: .
length: 15
V: TRBV18
J: TRBJ2-1
D: TRBD2

DNA: TGTGCCAGCAGTTTCGCGGGACAGGGGGGATTTAGCAATCAGCCCCAGCATTTT
CDR3: CASSFAGQGGFSNQPQHF
size: .
length: 18
V: TRBV28
J: TRBJ1-5
D: TRBD1

DNA: TGTGCCAGCAGCGACCTCGGACTCGAGCAGTACTTC
CDR3: CASSDLGLEQYF
size: .
length: 12
V: TRBV7-6
J: TRBJ2-7
D: .

DNA: TGTGCCAGCAGTCTACTATCAGGGGATTATTCACCCCTCCACTTT
CDR3: CASSLLSGDYSPLHF
size: .
length: 15
V: TRBV27
J: TRBJ1-6
D: .

DNA: TGTGCCAGTAGTATAAATTTTTGGGCCTACGAGCAGTACTTC
CDR3: CASSINFWAYEQYF
size: .
length: 14
V: TRBV19
J: TRBJ2-7
D: .

DNA: TGTGCCAGCTCCCCCGGGGACAGGGGGGTCACAGATACGCAGTATTTT
CDR3: CASSPGDRGVTDTQYF
size: .
length: 16
V: TRBV27
J: TRBJ2-3
D: TRBD1

DNA: TGTGCCAGCAGTGTCGGGACTAGCGGGTCAAGGGAGACCCAGTACTTC
CDR3: CASSVGTSGSRETQYF
size: .
length: 16
V: TRBV2
J: TRBJ2-5
D: TRBD2

DNA: TGTGCCAGCAGCCAGGGACAGGGGTCGAATAATGAAAAACTGTTTTTT
CDR3: CASSQGQGSNNEKLFF
size: .
length: 16
V: TRBV4-2
J: TRBJ1-4
D: TRBD1

DNA: TGTGCCTGGAATGGACAGACAACCGGGGAGCTGTTTTTT
CDR3: CAWNGQTTGELFF
size: .
length: 13
V: TRBV30
J: TRBJ2-2
D: .

DNA: TGTGCCAGCAGCGCTCCCGGGACAGGGGGCTTCTACGAGCAGTACTTC
CDR3: CASSAPGTGGFYEQYF
size: medium-sized
length: 16
V: TRBV2
J: TRBJ2-7
D: TRBD1

DNA: TGTGCCAGCAGCTTAGCAGGGACAGCACTCACTGAAGCTTTCTTT
CDR3: CASSLAGTALTEAFF
size: .
length: 15
V: TRBV7-2
J: TRBJ1-1
D: TRBD1

DNA: TGTGCCAGCAGTCCGACAGGGACGAACACTGAAGCTTTCTTT
CDR3: CASSPTGTNTEAFF
size: .
length: 14
V: TRBV6-4
J: TRBJ1-1
D: TRBD1

DNA: TGCGCCAGCAGCCAAGAGCCCAGGACTAGTCTGTTCTTC
CDR3: CASSQEPRTSLFF
size: .
length: 13
V: TRBV4-3
J: TRBJ2-1
D: TRBD2

DNA: TGCGCCAGCAGCCTGGGGACAGCAAATAATTCACCCCTCCACTTT
CDR3: CASSLGTANNSPLHF
size: .
length: 15
V: TRBV5-1
J: TRBJ1-6
D: TRBD1

DNA: TGTGCCTGGGTTCAGTCGAGGGATTCACCCCTCCACTTT
CDR3: CAWVQSRDSPLHF
size: .
length: 13
V: TRBV30
J: TRBJ1-6
D: .

DNA: TGTGCCTCAGGAGGGACAGGGTATGCCAATGAGCAGTTCTTC
CDR3: CASGGTGYANEQFF
size: .
length: 14
V: TRBV9
J: TRBJ2-1
D: TRBD1

DNA: TGTGCCAGCAGCTCCGACAGGGGAAAGGTCTACGAGCAGTACTTC
CDR3: CASSSDRGKVYEQYF
size: .
length: 15
V: TRBV7-6
J: TRBJ2-7
D: TRBD1

DNA: TGTGCCAGCAGCTTAGTTCACGGGAACACTGAAGCTTTCTTT
CDR3: CASSLVHGNTEAFF
size: .
length: 14
V: TRBV7-8
J: TRBJ1-1
D: .

DNA: TGCGCCAGCAGCTTGGGACTAGCGGGGGGGGAAGATACGCAGTATTTT
CDR3: CASSLGLAGGEDTQYF
size: .
length: 16
V: TRBV5-1
J: TRBJ2-3
D: TRBD2

DNA: TGTGCCAGCAGCCGTCTTGGGCCGTCAGGGATCGACGAGCAGTACTTC
CDR3: CASSRLGPSGIDEQYF
size: .
length: 16
V: TRBV5-6
J: TRBJ2-7
D: .

DNA: TGTGCCAGCAGTTATTCGTCGGGAGTGGATGAGCAGTTCTTC
CDR3: CASSYSSGVDEQFF
size: .
length: 14
V: TRBV6-6
J: TRBJ2-1
D: .

DNA: TGTGCCAGCAGTTACCGGTTCGTGGCAGGGGTTTACGAGCAGTACTTC
CDR3: CASSYRFVAGVYEQYF
size: .
length: 16
V: TRBV6-5
J: TRBJ2-7
D: .

DNA: TGTGCCACCAGACAACCAGGGAACACTGAAGCTTTCTTT
CDR3: CATRQPGNTEAFF
size: .
length: 13
V: TRBV15
J: TRBJ1-1
D: .

DNA: TGTGCCAGCAGCTTGGAGCTAGCGGGGGGCCCAGGCACCGGGGAGCTGTTTTTT
CDR3: CASSLELAGGPGTGELFF
size: .
length: 18
V: TRBV5-5
J: TRBJ2-2
D: TRBD2

DNA: TGTGCCAGCAGTGAACAGGGTGCAACTAATGAAAAACTGTTTTTT
CDR3: CASSEQGATNEKLFF
size: .
length: 15
V: TRBV2
J: TRBJ1-4
D: .

DNA: TGTGCCACCAGCAGAGATAGGGGCGGAGGGAAGACCCAGTACTTC
CDR3: CATSRDRGGGKTQYF
size: .
length: 15
V: TRBV15
J: TRBJ2-5
D: .

DNA: TGTGCCACTTCGCGGGACTACGAGCAGTACTTC
CDR3: CATSRDYEQYF
size: .
length: 11
V: TRBV19
J: TRBJ2-7
D: .

DNA: TGTGCCAGCACTAATGGAGGAGGTCAAGAGACCCAGTACTTC
CDR3: CASTNGGGQETQYF
size: .
length: 14
V: TRBV2
J: TRBJ2-5
D: .

DNA: TGTGCCAGCAGTCCCCGACAAAACACAGATACGCAGTATTTT
CDR3: CASSPRQNTDTQYF
size: .
length: 14
V: TRBV6-6
J: TRBJ2-3
D: .

DNA: TGCGCCAGCAGCTTGGTCTCCGGAGGTTACGCTGAAGCTTTCTTT
CDR3: CASSLVSGGYAEAFF
size: .
length: 15
V: TRBV5-1
J: TRBJ1-1
D: .

DNA: TGTGCCAGCTCAGACTACAGGGGCAGGGACCACGAGCAGTACTTC
CDR3: CASSDYRGRDHEQYF
size: .
length: 15
V: TRBV18
J: TRBJ2-7
D: TRBD1

DNA: TGCGCCAGCAGCCAAGAAGGCGGGGGGGTCTACAATGAGCAGTTCTTC
CDR3: CASSQEGGGVYNEQFF
size: .
length: 16
V: TRBV4-3
J: TRBJ2-1
D: TRBD2

DNA: TGTGCCAGCAGTTTCCAGGGGGGCCCGAGCTCCTACGAGCAGTACTTC
CDR3: CASSFQGGPSSYEQYF
size: .
length: 16
V: TRBV27
J: TRBJ2-7
D: .

DNA: TGTGCCAGCAGCCAAGAAGTCTTCGACAGGTTGAACACTGAAGCTTTCTTT
CDR3: CASSQEVFDRLNTEAFF
size: .
length: 17
V: TRBV4-2
J: TRBJ1-1
D: .

DNA: TGTGCCAGCACCTTGGACAGGGGAAACATTCAGTACTTC
CDR3: CASTLDRGNIQYF
size: .
length: 13
V: TRBV2
J: TRBJ2-4
D: TRBD1

DNA: TGCAGCGTTGGGAGGACGGAGACCTTC
CDR3: CSVGRTETF
size: .
length: 9
V: TRBV29-1
J: TRBJ1-2
D: .

DNA: TGCGCCAGCAGCTCAAACCCTGGGGGCCTGGGTGGCTACACCTTC
CDR3: CASSSNPGGLGGYTF
size: .
length: 15
V: TRBV5-1
J: TRBJ1-2
D: .

DNA: TGTGCCAGCAGTGAGAACAAAGGACAGGGGGCGCATGAGACCCAGTACTTC
CDR3: CASSENKGQGAHETQYF
size: .
length: 17
V: TRBV2
J: TRBJ2-5
D: TRBD1

DNA: TGTGCCAGCAGCTTTGTCCGGGACAGGGAGAATGAAAAACTGTTTTTT
CDR3: CASSFVRDRENEKLFF
size: .
length: 16
V: TRBV7-9
J: TRBJ1-4
D: TRBD1

DNA: TGTGCCAGCAGCCCCAGACTCGCCTCTTCCTACGAGCAGTACTTC
CDR3: CASSPRLASSYEQYF
size: .
length: 15
V: TRBV7-6
J: TRBJ2-7
D: .